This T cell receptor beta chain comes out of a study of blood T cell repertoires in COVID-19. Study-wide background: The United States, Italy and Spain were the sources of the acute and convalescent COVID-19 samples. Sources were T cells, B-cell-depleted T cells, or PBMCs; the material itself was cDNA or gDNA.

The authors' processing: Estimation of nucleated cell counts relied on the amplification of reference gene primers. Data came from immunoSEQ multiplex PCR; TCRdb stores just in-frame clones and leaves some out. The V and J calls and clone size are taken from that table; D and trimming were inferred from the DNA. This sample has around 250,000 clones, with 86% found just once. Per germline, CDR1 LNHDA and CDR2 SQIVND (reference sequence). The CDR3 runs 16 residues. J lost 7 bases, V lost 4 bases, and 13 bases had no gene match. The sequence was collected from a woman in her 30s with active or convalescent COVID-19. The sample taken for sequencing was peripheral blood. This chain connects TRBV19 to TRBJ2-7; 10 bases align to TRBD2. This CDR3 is CASSSPLAGAPAEQYF. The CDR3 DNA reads TGTGCCAGTAGTAGCCCCCTAGCGGGGGCACCTGCAGAGCAGTACTTC.